This T cell receptor (beta chain) is from a study of cytomegalovirus exposure and HLA in healthy donors. This CDR3 is built from 15 residues. The germline V gene encodes CDR1 SQVTM and CDR2 ANQGSEA. Trimming took 5 bases from V and 0 from J; bases not matched to a gene: 6. Study outcomes and limitations: Compared with the approximately 680-donor mean, an Asian-associated ancestry cluster reportedly had fewer N-insertions, according to a later analysis. Per a later analysis, roughly 17,000 TCR beta sequences showed association with HLA alleles at 0.05 false discovery rate.

The PCR contained 60 Vbeta and 13 Jbeta primers. Only in-frame clones appear in the TCRdb table, and some are missing; sequencing was by immunoSEQ multiplex PCR. In total, the table holds around 60,000 clones. Regarding this clone: Its antigen remains unidentified.

The source is a woman aged 18-30 years in good health and CMV-seronegative. The sequenced sample consisted of PBMCs. This chain uses TRBV29-1 with TRBJ2-1; 8 nucleotides align to TRBD2. CDR3 region: CSVSTGTSSYNEQFF. The CDR3 DNA reads as TGCAGCGTTTCGACCGGGACTAGCTCCTACAATGAGCAGTTCTTC.